This T cell receptor (beta chain) was recorded in a study of T-cell reconstitution after alpha-beta-depleted transplantation in children (dated by TCRdb to 2016 to 2018). Notes on the research overall: The study quantitatively tracked T-cell immune reconstitution after TCRalphabeta/CD19-depleted allogeneic hematopoietic cell transplantation in children using TCR repertoire profiling. The investigation overall reported the following: In some patients, high TCRbeta diversity at day 60 was attributed to recipient T cells and intrathymic progenitors that had survived conditioning. Over the following months the frequencies of hyperexpanded clones went down, and after one year T-cell counts and TCRbeta diversity were mostly credited to newly produced T cells. Apparently early alphabetaT-cell count recovery about two months after transplant reportedly relied on only several hundred rapidly expanded clones derived from non-depleted graft cells.

Library method: PCR. The sequencing machine was an Illumina HiSeq 2500. Molecular barcoding was employed in the preparation of TCR libraries, with unique molecular identifiers being used to normalize TCRbeta repertoire quantification. TCRdb handled the public reads itself, with Q25 trimming in fastp and clone calling in MiXCR, and kept productive beta chains. Identical CDR3 proteins give one entry, which carries the most common genes and DNA. The sample profile shows 250,000 to 400,000 distinct CDR3 sequences; roughly 25% of them were found once. The ten most abundant clones make up about 10% of the sample. The treatment or condition label of this sample denotes: allogeneic hematopoietic cell transplantation with graft depleted of TCRalphabeta T cells and CD19 B cells. TCRalphabeta/CD19-depleted allogeneic hematopoietic cell grafts were given to the transplant recipients, all of whom were children.

CDR3 length: 14 amino acids, cysteine to phenylalanine. The kept DNA is CDR3 alone, 42 bases in frame from the first base. The germline V gene supplies CDR1 KGHSH and CDR2 LQKENI. V is shortened by 2 bases, J by 2 bases, and the region joining them spans 7 bases. About this clonotype: Its cognate antigen has yet to be identified. Per-base qualities were not stored, and no clone one base away is much larger.

The chain links TRBV18 with TRBJ2-1; a confident D gene designation cannot be given. The sample in question was PBMCs, mostly from graft donor cells, obtained 180 days after TCRalphabeta/CD19-depleted stem cell transplant. The receptor's source is a male patient between 10 and 17 years old who had a stem cell transplant for acute lymphoblastic leukemia, so the T cells may come from the graft donor. The CDR3 reads CASSPTKPYNEQFF. The nucleotide sequence is given as TGTGCCAGCTCACCAACTAAGCCCTACAATGAGCAGTTCTTC. The variable domain in full, with residues beyond the CDR3 obtained from the reference TRBV18 and TRBJ2-1 genes, is NAGVMQNPRHLVRRRGQEARLRCSPMKGHSHVYWYRQLPEEGLKFMVYLQKENIIDESGMPKERFSAEFPKEGPSILRIQQVVRGDSAAYFCASSPTKPYNEQFFGPGTRLTVL.